This T cell receptor beta chain was retrieved from a study of a mutant IDH1 vaccine in newly diagnosed glioma. The germline gives CDR1 SGHNT, CDR2 YYREEE (reference sequence). V shed 0 bases and J shed 8 bases, with 17 bases lying between them. The CDR3 runs 16 residues. Time point of the sample: week 23, last vaccination. Mutant IDH1 20-mer peptide, at 300 ug, made up each vaccine dose, with topical imiquimod. The table came from immunoSEQ multiplex PCR; TCRdb's copy has only in-frame clones and leaves some out. The sample holds tens of thousands of clones, about 89% seen once. Comment on this clone: The antigen remains unidentified.

The chain has TRBV5-4 and TRBJ1-4; D is possibly TRBD1 (6 bases). The TCR comes from a man aged 40-49 years with glioma. Sequenced here: PBMCs, sampled from a glioma patient whose treatment included an IDH1 peptide vaccine. CDR3 coding DNA: TGTGCCAGCAGCTTGGAACAGGGTCGGTCTATCGAAAAACTGTTTTTT. Its protein is CASSLEQGRSIEKLFF.